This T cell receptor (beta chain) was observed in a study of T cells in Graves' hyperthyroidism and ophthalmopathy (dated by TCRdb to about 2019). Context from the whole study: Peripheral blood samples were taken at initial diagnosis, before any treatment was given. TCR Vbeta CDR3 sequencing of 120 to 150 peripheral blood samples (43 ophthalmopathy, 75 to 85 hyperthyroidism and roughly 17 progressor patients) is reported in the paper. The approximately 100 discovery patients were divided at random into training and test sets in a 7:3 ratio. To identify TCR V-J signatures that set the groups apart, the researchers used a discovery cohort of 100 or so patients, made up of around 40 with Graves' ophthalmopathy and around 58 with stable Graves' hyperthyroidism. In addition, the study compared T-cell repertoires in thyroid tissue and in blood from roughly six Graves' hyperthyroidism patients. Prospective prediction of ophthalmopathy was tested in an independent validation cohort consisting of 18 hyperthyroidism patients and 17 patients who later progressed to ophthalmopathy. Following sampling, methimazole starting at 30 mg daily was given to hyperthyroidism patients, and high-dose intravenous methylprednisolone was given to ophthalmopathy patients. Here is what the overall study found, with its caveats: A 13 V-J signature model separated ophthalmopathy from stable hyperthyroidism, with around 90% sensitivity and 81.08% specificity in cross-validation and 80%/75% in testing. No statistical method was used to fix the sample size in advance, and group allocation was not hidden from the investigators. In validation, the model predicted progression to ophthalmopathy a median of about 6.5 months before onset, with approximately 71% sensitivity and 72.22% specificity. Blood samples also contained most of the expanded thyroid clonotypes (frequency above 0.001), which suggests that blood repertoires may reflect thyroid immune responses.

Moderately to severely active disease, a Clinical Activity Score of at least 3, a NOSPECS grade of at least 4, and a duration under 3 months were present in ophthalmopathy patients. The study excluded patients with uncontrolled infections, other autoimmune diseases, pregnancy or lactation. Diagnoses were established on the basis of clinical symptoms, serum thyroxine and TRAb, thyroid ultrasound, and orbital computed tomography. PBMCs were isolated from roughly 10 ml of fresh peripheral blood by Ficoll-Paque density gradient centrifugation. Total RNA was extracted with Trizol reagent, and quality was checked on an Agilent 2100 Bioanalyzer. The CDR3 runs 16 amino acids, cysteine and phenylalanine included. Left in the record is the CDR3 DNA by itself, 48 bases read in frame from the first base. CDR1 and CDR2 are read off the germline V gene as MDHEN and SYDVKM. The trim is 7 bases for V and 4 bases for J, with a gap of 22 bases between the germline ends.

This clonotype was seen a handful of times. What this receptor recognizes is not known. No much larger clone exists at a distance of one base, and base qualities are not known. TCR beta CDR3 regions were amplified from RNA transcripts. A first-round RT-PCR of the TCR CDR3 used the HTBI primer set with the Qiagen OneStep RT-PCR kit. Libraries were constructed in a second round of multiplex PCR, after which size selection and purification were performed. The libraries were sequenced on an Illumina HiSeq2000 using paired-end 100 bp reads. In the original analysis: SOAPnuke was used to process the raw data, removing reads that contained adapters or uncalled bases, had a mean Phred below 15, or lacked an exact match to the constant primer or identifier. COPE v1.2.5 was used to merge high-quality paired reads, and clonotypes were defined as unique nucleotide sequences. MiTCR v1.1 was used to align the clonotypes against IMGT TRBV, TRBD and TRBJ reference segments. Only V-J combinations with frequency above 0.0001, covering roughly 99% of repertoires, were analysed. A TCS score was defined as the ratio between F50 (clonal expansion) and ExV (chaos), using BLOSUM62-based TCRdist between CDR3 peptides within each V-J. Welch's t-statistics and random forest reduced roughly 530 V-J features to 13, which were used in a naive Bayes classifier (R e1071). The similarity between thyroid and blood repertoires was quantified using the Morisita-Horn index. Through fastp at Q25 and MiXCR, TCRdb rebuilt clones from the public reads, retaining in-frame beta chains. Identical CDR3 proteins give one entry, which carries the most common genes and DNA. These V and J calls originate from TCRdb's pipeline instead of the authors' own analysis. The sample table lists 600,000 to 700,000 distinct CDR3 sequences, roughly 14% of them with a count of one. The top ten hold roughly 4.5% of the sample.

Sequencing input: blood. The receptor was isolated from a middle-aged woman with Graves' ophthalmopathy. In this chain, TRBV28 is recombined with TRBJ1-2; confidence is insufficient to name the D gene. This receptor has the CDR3 CASTQTTGAASYGYTF. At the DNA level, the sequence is TGTGCCAGCACCCAAACAACCGGTGCTGCAAGCTATGGCTACACCTTC.